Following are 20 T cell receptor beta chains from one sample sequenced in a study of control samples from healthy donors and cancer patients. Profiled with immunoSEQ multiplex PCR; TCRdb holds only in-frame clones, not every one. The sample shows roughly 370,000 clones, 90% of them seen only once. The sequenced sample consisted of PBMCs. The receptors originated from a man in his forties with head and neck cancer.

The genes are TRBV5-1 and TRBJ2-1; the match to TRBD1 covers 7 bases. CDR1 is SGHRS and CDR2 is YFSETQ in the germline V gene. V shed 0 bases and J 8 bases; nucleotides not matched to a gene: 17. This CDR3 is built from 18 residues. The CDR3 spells CASSLAPPTGRVGYEQFF. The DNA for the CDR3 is TGCGCCAGCAGCTTGGCCCCCCCGACAGGGCGGGTGGGATATGAGCAGTTCTTC.

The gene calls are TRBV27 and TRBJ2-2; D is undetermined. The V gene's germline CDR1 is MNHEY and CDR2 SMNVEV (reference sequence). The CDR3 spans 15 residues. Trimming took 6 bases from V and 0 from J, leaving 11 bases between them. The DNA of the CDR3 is TGTGCCAGCAGCCGTCAGCACTCGAACACCGGGGAGCTGTTTTTT. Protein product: CASSRQHSNTGELFF.

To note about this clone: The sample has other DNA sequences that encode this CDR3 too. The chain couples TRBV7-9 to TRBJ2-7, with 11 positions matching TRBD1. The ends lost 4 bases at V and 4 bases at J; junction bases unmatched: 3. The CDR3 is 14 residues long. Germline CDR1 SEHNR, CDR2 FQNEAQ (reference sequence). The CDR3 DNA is TGTGCCAGCAGCTCGGGACAGGGGGTGTACGAGCAGTACTTC. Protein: CASSSGQGVYEQYF.

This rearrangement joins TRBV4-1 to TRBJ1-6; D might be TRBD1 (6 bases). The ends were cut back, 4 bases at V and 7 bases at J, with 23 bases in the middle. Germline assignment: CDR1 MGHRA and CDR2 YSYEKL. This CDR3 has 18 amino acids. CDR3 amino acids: CASSLGRGARAENSPLHF. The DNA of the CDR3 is TGCGCCAGCAGCCTGGGCAGGGGAGCAAGGGCGGAGAATTCACCCCTCCACTTT.

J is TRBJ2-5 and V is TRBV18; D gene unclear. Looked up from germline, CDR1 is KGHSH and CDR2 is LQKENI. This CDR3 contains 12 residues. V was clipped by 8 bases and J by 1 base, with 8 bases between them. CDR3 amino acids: CASATGQETQYF. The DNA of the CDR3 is TGTGCCAGCGCCACCGGCCAAGAGACCCAGTACTTC.

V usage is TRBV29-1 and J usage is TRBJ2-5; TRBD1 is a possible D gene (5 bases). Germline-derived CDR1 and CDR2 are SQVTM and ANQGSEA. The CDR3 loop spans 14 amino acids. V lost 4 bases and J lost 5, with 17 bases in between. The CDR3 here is CSVADSAVRETQYF. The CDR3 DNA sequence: TGCAGCGTTGCAGACAGCGCGGTCAGGGAGACCCAGTACTTC.

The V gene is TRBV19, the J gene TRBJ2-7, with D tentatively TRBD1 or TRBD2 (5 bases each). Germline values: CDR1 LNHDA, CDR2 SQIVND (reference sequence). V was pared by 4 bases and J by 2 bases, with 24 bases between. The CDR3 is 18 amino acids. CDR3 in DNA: TGTGCCAGTAGTAACCCCCTCAGCAGGGAGAAAGGCCCCTACGAGCAGTACTTC. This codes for CASSNPLSREKGPYEQYF.

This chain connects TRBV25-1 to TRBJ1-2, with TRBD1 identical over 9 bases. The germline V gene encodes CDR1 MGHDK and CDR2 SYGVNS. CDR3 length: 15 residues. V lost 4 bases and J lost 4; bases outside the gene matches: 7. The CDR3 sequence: CASSGWTGDVYGYTF. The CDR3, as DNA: TGTGCCAGCAGTGGTTGGACAGGGGATGTCTATGGCTACACCTTC.

Here the CDR3 reads CASTQKGGTGELFF. The CDR3 DNA follows: TGTGCCAGCACCCAGAAGGGGGGCACCGGGGAGCTGTTTTTT. The J gene is TRBJ2-2, the V gene TRBV2; D could derive from TRBD1 or TRBD2 (6 bases each). This CDR3 has 14 residues. The germline gives CDR1 SNHLY, CDR2 FYNNEI. The V gene lost 7 bases and the J gene lost 4 bases, with 13 bases spanning the gap.

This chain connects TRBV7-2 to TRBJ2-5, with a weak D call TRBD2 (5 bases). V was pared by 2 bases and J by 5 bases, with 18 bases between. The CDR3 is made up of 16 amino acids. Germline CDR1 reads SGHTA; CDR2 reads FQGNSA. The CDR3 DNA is TGTGCCAGCAGCTTACAGTACCACCCCGGGGTGGAGACCCAGTACTTC. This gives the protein CASSLQYHPGVETQYF.

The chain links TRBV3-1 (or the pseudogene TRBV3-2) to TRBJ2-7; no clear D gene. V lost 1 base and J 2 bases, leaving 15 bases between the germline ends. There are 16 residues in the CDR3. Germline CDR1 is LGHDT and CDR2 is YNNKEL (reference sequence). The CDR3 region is CASSQAPWRKPYEQYF. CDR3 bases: TGTGCCAGCAGCCAAGCCCCGTGGCGGAAACCCTACGAGCAGTACTTC.

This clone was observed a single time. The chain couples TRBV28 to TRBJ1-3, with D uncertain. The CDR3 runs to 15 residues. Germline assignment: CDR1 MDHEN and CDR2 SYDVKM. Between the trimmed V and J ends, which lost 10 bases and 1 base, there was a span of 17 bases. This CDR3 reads CAIQPRRDSGNTIYF. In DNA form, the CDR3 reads TGTGCCATTCAACCGAGAAGGGATTCTGGAAACACCATATATTTT.

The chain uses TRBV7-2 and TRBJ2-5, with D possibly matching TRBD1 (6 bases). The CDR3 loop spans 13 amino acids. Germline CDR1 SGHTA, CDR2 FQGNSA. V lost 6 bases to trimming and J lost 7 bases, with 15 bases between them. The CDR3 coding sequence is TGTGCCAGCAGTCACAGGGCCAATCCGACCCAGTACTTC. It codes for CASSHRANPTQYF. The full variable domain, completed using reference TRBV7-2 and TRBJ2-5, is GAGVSQSPSNKVTEKGKDVELRCDPISGHTALYWYRQSLGQGLEFLIYFQGNSAPDKSGLPSDRFSAERTGGSVSTLTIQRTQQEDSAVYLCASSHRANPTQYFGPGTRLLVL.

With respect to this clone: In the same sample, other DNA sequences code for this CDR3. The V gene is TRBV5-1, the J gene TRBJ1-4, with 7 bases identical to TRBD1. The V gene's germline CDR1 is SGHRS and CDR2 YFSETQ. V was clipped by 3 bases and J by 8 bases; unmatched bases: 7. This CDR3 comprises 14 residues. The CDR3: CASSSRQGGEKLFF. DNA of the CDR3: TGCGCCAGCAGCTCCAGACAGGGCGGGGAAAAACTGTTTTTT.

The CDR3 sequence: CASTRAGDTDTQYF. The DNA for the CDR3 is TGTGCCAGCACGCGTGCGGGGGACACAGATACGCAGTATTTT. V gene TRBV6-6 combines with J gene TRBJ2-3, with 7 positions matching TRBD2. CDR1 and CDR2 (germline): MNHNY, SVGAGI (reference sequence). Trimming cost V 7 bases and J 2 bases; bases outside gene matches: 6. The CDR3 loop spans 14 amino acids.

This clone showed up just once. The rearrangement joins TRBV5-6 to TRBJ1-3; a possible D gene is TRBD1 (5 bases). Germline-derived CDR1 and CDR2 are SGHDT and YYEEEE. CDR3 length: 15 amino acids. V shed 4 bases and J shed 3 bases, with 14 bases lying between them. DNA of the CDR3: TGTGCCAGCAGCCCAGGGAGCCGGGGTGGAAACACCATATATTTT. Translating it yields CASSPGSRGGNTIYF.

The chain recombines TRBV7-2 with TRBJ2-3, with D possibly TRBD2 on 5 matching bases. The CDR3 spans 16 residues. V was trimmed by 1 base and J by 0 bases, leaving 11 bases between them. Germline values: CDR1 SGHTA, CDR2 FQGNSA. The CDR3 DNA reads TGTGCCAGCAGCTTAGGCAGCGGCACTAGCACAGATACGCAGTATTTT. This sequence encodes CASSLGSGTSTDTQYF.

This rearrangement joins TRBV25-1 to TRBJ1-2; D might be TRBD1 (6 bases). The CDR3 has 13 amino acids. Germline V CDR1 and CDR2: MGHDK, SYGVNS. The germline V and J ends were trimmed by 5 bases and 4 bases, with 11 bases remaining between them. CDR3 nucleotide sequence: TGTGCCAGCAGTCCCGACAGGACCTATGGCTACACCTTC. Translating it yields CASSPDRTYGYTF.

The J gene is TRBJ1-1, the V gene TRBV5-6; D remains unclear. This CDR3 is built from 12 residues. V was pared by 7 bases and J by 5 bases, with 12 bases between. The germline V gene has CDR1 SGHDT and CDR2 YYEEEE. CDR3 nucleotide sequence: TGTGCCAGCGGTGCTCAGGCTACTGAAGCTTTCTTT. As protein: CASGAQATEAFF. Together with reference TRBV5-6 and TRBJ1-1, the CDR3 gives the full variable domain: DAGVTQSPTHLIKTRGQQVTLRCSPKSGHDTVSWYQQALGQGPQFIFQYYEEEERQRGNFPDRFSGHQFPNYSSELNVNALLLGDSALYLCASGAQATEAFFGQGTRLTVV.

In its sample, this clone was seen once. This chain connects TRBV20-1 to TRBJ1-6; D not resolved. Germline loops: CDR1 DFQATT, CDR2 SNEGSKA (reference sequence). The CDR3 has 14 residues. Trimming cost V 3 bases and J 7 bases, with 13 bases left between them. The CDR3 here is CSASWFGSNSPLHF. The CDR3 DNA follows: TGCAGTGCTAGTTGGTTCGGCAGCAATTCACCCCTCCACTTT.